This paragraph covers one TCR beta chain sequence. The sample is drawn from a study of Ad26.COV2.S vaccination and SARS-CoV-2 variants. Across the study: Donor allocation was to the COV1001 Ad26.COV2.S trial arm. Administration of Ad26.COV2.S was intramuscular, either once or twice 56 days apart.

V lost 1 base and J lost 6; bases outside the gene matches: 9. Germline-derived CDR1 and CDR2 are SGHTA and FQGNSA. The CDR3 extends over 16 amino acids. The sample's treatment: over 15 received Ad26.COV2.S at low or high dose, single or two shots; several received placebo; per-sample allocation not given. Specimen acquisition occurred on day 63 following the initial vaccine or placebo injection. Recruitment in Boston yielded a donor of adult age, 18-55 years. Sequencing used immunoSEQ multiplex PCR; TCRdb keeps in-frame clones, though not all of them. The repertoire holds some 250,000 clones, with more than 75% as singletons.

Sample: peripheral blood, taken in a trial of Ad26.COV2.S vaccine versus placebo. J is TRBJ2-3 and V is TRBV7-2, with 8 bases fitting TRBD2. The receptor's source is a person between 18 and 60 years old who received the Ad26.COV2.S COVID-19 vaccine or a placebo. CDR3 region: CASSLGVSGKSDTQYF. The CDR3 DNA follows: TGTGCCAGCAGCTTAGGTGTTAGCGGGAAGTCGGATACGCAGTATTTT. Drawing the rest from reference TRBV7-2 and TRBJ2-3, the complete variable domain is GAGVSQSPSNKVTEKGKDVELRCDPISGHTALYWYRQSLGQGLEFLIYFQGNSAPDKSGLPSDRFSAERTGGSVSTLTIQRTQQEDSAVYLCASSLGVSGKSDTQYFGPGTRLTVL.